This T cell receptor (beta chain) was obtained from a study of CD8 T cells in ankylosing spondylitis. Study results and caveats: Past research had described some motif variants in reactive arthritis synovial fluid and blood. A TCR beta motif of under ten highly homologous variants seemed to mark ankylosing spondylitis blood. Disease-linked clones reportedly concentrated significantly in matched ankylosing spondylitis synovial fluid.

Quantitative 5'-RACE with molecular barcodes produced the TCR beta libraries. MiXCR, applied by TCRdb to the 5' RACE reads, yields one record per CDR3 protein. The data hold more than 150,000 distinct CDR3 sequences, with around a sixth observed a single time. Regarding this clonotype: What it binds is not known.

The sample was blood, either unsorted or a sorted T cell fraction (not recorded which). The origin of this receptor is a male donor aged 5 to 29 with ankylosing spondylitis or in good health (not recorded which).

This CDR3 is CSVVYLNEQFF. The DNA of the CDR3 is TGCAGCGTTGTTTATCTTAATGAGCAGTTCTTC. The V and J genes are TRBV29-1 and TRBJ2-1; D gene uncertain. Germline lookup yields CDR1 SQVTM and CDR2 ANQGSEA. Trimming left V 4 bases short and J 7 bases short, with 8 bases between. This CDR3 is 11 amino acids long.